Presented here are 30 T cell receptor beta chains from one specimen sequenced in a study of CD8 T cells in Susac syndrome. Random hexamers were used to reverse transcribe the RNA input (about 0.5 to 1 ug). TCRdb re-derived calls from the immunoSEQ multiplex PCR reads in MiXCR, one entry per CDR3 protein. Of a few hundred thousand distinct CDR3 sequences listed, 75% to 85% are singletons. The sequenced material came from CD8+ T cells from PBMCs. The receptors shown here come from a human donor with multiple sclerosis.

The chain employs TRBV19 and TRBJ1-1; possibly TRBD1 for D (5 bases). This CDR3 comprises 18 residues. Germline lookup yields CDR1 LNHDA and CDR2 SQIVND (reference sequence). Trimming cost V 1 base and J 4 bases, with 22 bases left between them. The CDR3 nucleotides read TGTGCCAGTAGTATAGGTCCCCCTAACCAGGGTGGTGGCACTGAAGCTTTCTTT. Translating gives CASSIGPPNQGGGTEAFF.

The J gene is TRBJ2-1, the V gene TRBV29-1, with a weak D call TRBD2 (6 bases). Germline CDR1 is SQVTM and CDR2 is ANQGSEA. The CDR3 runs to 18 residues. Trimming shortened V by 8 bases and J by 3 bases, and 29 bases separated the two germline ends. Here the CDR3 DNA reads TGCAGCTCTGCCCCGACTGACGGGAGTTACAACTACTACAATGAGCAGTTCTTC. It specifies CSSAPTDGSYNYYNEQFF.

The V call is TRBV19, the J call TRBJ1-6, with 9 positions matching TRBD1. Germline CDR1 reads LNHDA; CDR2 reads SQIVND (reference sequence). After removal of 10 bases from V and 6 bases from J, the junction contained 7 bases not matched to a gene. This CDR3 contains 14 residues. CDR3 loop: CATGQDRGNSPLHF. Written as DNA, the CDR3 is TGTGCCACGGGACAGGACAGGGGTAATTCACCCCTCCACTTT. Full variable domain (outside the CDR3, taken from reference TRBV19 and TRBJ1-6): DGGITQSPKYLFRKEGQNVTLSCEQNLNHDAMYWYRQDPGQGLRLIYYSQIVNDFQKGDIAEGYSVSREKKESFPLTVTSAQKNPTAFYLCATGQDRGNSPLHFGNGTRLTVT.

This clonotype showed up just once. This CDR3 is CASSPPWGVASGSTDTQYF. CDR3 DNA: TGTGCCAGCAGCCCACCGTGGGGGGTGGCTAGCGGTAGCACAGATACGCAGTATTTT. The chain has TRBV7-9 and TRBJ2-3, with TRBD2 matching over 7 bases. Germline CDR1 and CDR2: SEHNR and FQNEAQ (reference sequence). CDR3 length: 19 amino acids. The junction had 17 bases not matched to a gene; V was cut back by 5 bases and J by 0 bases.

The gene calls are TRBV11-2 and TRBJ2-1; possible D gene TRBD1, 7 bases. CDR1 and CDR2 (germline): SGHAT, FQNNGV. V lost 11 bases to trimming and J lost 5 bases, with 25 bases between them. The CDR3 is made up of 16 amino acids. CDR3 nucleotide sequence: TGTGCCTTCAGCCCCCCAGGGGGGAGAGCGAACAATGAGCAGTTCTTC. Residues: CAFSPPGGRANNEQFF.

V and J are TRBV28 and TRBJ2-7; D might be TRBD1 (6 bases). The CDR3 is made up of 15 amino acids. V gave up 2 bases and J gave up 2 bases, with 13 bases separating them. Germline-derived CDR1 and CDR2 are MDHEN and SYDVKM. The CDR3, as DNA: TGTGCCAGCAGTTTAGGGGGCCTGATGACCTACGAGCAGTACTTC. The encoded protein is CASSLGGLMTYEQYF.

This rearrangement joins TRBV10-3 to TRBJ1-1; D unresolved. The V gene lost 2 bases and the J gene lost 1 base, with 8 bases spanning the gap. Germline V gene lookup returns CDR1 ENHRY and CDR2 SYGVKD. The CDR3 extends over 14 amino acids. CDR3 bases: TGTGCCATCAGTGAGAGGCGGAAGAACACTGAAGCTTTCTTT. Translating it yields CAISERRKNTEAFF.

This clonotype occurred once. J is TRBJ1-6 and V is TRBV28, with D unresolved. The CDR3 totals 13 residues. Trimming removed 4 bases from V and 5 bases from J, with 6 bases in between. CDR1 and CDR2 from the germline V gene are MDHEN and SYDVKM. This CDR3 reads CASSYQNNSPLHF. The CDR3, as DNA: TGTGCCAGCAGTTACCAGAATAATTCACCCCTCCACTTT.

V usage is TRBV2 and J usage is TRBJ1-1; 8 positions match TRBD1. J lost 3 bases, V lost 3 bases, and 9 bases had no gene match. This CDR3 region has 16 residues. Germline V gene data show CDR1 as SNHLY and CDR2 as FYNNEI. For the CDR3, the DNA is TGTGCCAGCAGTGATGACGTTGGACAGGGAGACACTGAAGCTTTCTTT. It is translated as CASSDDVGQGDTEAFF.

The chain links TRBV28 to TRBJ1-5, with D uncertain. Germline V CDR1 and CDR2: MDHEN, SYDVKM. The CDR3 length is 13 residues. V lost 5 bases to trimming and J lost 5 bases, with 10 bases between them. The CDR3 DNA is TGTGCCAGCAGTCCTCTAGAAGATCAGCCCCAGCATTTT. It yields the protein CASSPLEDQPQHF. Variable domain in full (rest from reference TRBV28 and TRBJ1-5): DVKVTQSSRYLVKRTGEKVFLECVQDMDHENMFWYRQDPGLGLRLIYFSYDVKMKEKGDIPEGYSVSREKKERFSLILESASTNQTSMYLCASSPLEDQPQHFGDGTRLSIL.

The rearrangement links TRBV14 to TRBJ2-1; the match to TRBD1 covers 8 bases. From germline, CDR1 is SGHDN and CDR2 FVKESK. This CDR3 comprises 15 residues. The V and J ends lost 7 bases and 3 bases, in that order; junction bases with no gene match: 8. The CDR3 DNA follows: TGTGCCAGCACAGGGGGCAGCGGCTACTACAATGAGCAGTTCTTC. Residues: CASTGGSGYYNEQFF.

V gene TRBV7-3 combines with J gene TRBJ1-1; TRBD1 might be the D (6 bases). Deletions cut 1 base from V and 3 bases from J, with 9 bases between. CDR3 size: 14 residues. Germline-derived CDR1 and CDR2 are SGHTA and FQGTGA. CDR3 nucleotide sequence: TGTGCCAGCAGCTTAAACAGGGTAGACACTGAAGCTTTCTTT. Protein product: CASSLNRVDTEAFF.

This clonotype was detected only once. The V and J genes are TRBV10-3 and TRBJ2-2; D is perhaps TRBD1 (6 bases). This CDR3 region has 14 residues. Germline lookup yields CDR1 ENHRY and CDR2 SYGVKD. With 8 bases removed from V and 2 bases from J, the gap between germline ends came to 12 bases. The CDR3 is CAIQGYSNTGELFF. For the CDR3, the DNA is TGTGCCATCCAGGGGTACTCAAACACCGGGGAGCTGTTTTTT.

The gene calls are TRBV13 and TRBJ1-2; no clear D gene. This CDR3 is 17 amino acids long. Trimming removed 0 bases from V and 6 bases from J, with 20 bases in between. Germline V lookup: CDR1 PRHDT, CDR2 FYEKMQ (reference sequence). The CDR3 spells CASSLGVGGHLVNGYTF. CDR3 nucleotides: TGTGCCAGCAGCTTAGGAGTAGGAGGCCATCTAGTGAATGGCTACACCTTC.

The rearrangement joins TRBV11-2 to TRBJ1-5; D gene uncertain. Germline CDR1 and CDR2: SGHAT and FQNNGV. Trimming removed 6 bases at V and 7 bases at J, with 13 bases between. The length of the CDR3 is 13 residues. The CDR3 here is CASSHEVGQPQHF. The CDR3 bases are TGTGCCAGCAGTCACGAGGTGGGCCAGCCCCAGCATTTT.

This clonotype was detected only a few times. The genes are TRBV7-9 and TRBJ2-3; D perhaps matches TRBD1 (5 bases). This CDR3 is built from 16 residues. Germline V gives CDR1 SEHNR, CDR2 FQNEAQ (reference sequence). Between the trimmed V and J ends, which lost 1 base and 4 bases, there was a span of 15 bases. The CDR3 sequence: CASSLGWQGRADTQYF. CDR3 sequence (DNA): TGTGCCAGCAGCTTAGGATGGCAGGGTCGAGCAGATACGCAGTATTTT. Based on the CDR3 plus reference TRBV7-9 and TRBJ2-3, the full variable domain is DTGVSQNPRHKITKRGQNVTFRCDPISEHNRLYWYRQTLGQGPEFLTYFQNEAQLEKSRLLSDRFSAERPKGSFSTLEIQRTEQGDSAMYLCASSLGWQGRADTQYFGPGTRLTVL.

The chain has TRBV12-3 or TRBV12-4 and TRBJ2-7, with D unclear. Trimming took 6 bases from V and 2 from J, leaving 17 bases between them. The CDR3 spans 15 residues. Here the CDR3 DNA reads TGTGCCAGCAGCCAGCCAGGAGCAGAGGCCTACGAGCAGTACTTC. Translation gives CASSQPGAEAYEQYF.

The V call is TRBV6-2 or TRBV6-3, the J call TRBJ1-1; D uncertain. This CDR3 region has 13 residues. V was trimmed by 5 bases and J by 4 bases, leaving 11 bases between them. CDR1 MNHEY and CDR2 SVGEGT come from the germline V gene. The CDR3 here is CASSTTWITEAFF. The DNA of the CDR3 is TGTGCCAGCAGTACGACTTGGATCACTGAAGCTTTCTTT.

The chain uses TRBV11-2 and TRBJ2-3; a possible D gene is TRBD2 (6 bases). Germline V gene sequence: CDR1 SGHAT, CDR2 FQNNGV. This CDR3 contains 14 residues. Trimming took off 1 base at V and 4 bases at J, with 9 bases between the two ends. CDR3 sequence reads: CASSLASSADTQYF. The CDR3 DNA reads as TGTGCCAGCAGCTTAGCTTCTAGCGCAGATACGCAGTATTTT.

Here the CDR3 reads CASSWDTRRAGELFF. The CDR3, as DNA: TGTGCCAGCAGCTGGGACACCCGGAGGGCCGGGGAGCTGTTTTTT. V and J are TRBV5-6 and TRBJ2-2; D is tentatively TRBD1 or TRBD2 (6 bases each). The CDR3 extends over 15 amino acids. Looked up from germline, CDR1 is SGHDT and CDR2 is YYEEEE. Trimming removed 3 bases at V and 6 bases at J, with 15 bases between.

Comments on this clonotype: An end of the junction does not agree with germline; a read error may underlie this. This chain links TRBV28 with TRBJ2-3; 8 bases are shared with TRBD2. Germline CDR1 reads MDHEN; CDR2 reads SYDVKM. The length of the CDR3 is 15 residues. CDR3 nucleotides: TGTGCCAGCAGCTTATGGACTAGCACCTTAGGTACGCGGTATTTT. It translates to CASSLWTSTLGTRYF. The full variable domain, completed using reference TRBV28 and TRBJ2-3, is DVKVTQSSRYLVKRTGEKVFLECVQDMDHENMFWYRQDPGLGLRLIYFSYDVKMKEKGDIPEGYSVSREKKERFSLILESASTNQTSMYLCASSLWTSTLGTRYFGPGTRLTVL.

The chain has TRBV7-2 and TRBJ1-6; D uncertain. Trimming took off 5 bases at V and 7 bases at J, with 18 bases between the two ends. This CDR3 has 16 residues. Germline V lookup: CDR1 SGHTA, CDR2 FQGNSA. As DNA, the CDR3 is TGTGCCAGCAGCCCTAGGTCCACGGAGAGGAATTCACCCCTCCACTTT. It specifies CASSPRSTERNSPLHF.

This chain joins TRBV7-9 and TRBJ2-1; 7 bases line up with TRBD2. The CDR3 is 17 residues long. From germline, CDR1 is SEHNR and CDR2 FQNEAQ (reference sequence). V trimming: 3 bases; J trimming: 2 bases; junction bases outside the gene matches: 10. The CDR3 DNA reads TGTGCCAGCAGCTTTCCTACCGGGACTACCGCCTACAATGAGCAGTTCTTC. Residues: CASSFPTGTTAYNEQFF. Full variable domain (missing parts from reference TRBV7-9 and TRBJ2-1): DTGVSQNPRHKITKRGQNVTFRCDPISEHNRLYWYRQTLGQGPEFLTYFQNEAQLEKSRLLSDRFSAERPKGSFSTLEIQRTEQGDSAMYLCASSFPTGTTAYNEQFFGPGTRLTVL.

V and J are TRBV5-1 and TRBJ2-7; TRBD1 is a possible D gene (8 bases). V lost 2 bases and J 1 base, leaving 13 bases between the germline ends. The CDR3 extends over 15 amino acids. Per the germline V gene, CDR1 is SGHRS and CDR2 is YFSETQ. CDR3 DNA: TGCGCCAGCAGCTTAAACAGGGGGGGATCCTACGAGCAGTACTTC. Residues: CASSLNRGGSYEQYF.

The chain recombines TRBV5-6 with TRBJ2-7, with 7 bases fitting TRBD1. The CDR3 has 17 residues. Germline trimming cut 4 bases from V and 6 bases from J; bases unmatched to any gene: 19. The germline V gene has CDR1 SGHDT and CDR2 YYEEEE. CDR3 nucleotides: TGTGCCAGCAGCGCGACCCCCGTGACAGGGTCTCTCGCCGAGCAGTACTTC. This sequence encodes CASSATPVTGSLAEQYF. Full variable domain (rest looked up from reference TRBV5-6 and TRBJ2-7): DAGVTQSPTHLIKTRGQQVTLRCSPKSGHDTVSWYQQALGQGPQFIFQYYEEEERQRGNFPDRFSGHQFPNYSSELNVNALLLGDSALYLCASSATPVTGSLAEQYFGPGTRLTVT.

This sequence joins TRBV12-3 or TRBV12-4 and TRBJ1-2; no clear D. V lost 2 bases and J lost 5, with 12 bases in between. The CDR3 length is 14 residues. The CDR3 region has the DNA TGTGCCAGCAGTTTATCCCAGGCGGGGTATGGCTACACCTTC. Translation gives CASSLSQAGYGYTF.

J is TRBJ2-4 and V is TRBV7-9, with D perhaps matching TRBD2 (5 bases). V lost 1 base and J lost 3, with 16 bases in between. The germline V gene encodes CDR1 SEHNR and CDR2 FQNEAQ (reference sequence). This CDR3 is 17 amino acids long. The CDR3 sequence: CASSLVGGSVGKNIQYF. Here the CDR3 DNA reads TGTGCCAGCAGCTTAGTTGGCGGTAGCGTGGGCAAAAACATTCAGTACTTC.

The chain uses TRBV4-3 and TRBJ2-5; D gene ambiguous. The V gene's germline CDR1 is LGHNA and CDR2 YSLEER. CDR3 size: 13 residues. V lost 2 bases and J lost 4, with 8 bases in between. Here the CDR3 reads CASSQRGRETQYF. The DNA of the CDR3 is TGCGCCAGCAGCCAACGAGGTAGAGAGACCCAGTACTTC.

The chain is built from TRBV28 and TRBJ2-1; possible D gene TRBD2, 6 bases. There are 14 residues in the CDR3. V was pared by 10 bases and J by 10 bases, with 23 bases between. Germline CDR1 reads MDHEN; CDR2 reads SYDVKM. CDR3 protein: CATTRKTTGGEQFF. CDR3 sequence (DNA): TGTGCCACTACACGGAAAACCACCGGGGGAGAGCAGTTCTTC.

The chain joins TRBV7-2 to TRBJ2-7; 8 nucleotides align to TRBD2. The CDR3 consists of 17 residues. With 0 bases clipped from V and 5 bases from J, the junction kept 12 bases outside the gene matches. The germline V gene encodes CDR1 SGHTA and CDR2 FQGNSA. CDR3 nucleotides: TGTGCCAGCAGCTTAGCGCTAAGGAGCGGGAGCTTTAACGAGCAGTACTTC. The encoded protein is CASSLALRSGSFNEQYF.